This T cell receptor (beta chain) derives from a study of graft-versus-host responses after intestinal transplantation. A word on this clone: Its target is unknown.

TCRdb's copy holds only in-frame clones and misses some; the assay was immunoSEQ multiplex PCR. The sample has approximately 90,000 clones, roughly 91% seen once. Trimming pared 1 base from V and 9 bases from J, leaving 22 bases between. The germline CDR1 and CDR2 sequences are LGHNA and YNFKEQ. The CDR3 length is 17 residues. This chain uses TRBV4-2 with TRBJ2-1, with D perhaps matching TRBD1 (7 bases). The sequenced sample was unstimulated CD8+ T cells sorted from spleen or lymph node cells, obtained before intestinal transplant. This receptor was taken from a human donor who received an intestinal transplant. The CDR3 DNA is TGTGCCAGCAGCCAAGGCGGGACAGCGTTTGGGTCTAGTGAGCAGTTCTTC. Amino acids: CASSQGGTAFGSSEQFF.